Listed below are T cell receptor beta chains from one sample, sequenced in a study of cytomegalovirus exposure and HLA in healthy donors. Produced via immunoSEQ multiplex PCR; TCRdb's table is partial and in-frame only. The sample consists of roughly 160,000 clones, 79% of them appearing once. The specimen was PBMCs. The origin of the receptors is a man aged 35-49 years in good health and CMV-seronegative. Both conserved end residues are part of each CDR3. A D gene is named only where the DNA matches it firmly. Some rows mark clone size as missing; the rest say once, few, many or name a class of expanded clone.

>TRBJ1-3|TRBD1|TRBV11-2|-
CASSSDRGLDTIYF
TGTGCCAGCAGCTCGGACAGGGGGCTAGACACCATATATTTT
>TRBJ1-5|TRBD1|TRBV6-6|-
CASVSTGTGSQPQHF
TGTGCCAGCGTCAGTACCGGGACAGGGAGTCAGCCCCAGCATTTT
>TRBJ1-5|TRBD1|TRBV19|-
CASSDRGGSQPQHF
TGTGCCAGTAGTGACAGGGGAGGCAGTCAGCCCCAGCATTTT
>TRBJ1-3|-|TRBV27|-
CASSFARAGNTIYF
TGTGCCAGCAGTTTTGCCAGGGCTGGAAACACCATATATTTT
>TRBJ2-3|-|TRBV11-2|once
CASSPGTLNTDTQYF
TGTGCCAGCAGTCCCGGGACTTTGAACACAGATACGCAGTATTTT
>TRBJ2-1|TRBD2|TRBV6-4|-
CASSDPTSGRAAEQFF
TGTGCCAGCAGTGACCCGACTAGCGGGAGGGCCGCTGAGCAGTTCTTC
>TRBJ2-1|-|TRBV15|few
CATSRGPGLKQFF
TGTGCCACCAGCAGAGGCCCAGGGCTTAAGCAGTTCTTC
>TRBJ1-2|TRBD1|TRBV19|few
CASSSGQGLFNYGYTF
TGTGCCAGTAGCAGCGGACAGGGCCTTTTTAACTATGGCTACACCTTC
>TRBJ2-7|-|TRBV7-6|-
CASSLAGRAREQYF
TGTGCCAGCAGCTTAGCTGGCAGGGCGCGGGAGCAGTACTTC
>TRBJ2-3|TRBD2|TRBV29-1|-
CSASTSVGDTQYF
TGCAGCGCTTCCACTAGCGTTGGGGATACGCAGTATTTT
>TRBJ2-3|-|TRBV5-1|-
CASSIGGGAGTDTQYF
TGCGCCAGCAGCATAGGAGGGGGCGCAGGCACAGATACGCAGTATTTT
>TRBJ2-7|-|TRBV19|-
CASSSQGPYEQYF
TGTGCCAGTAGTAGTCAGGGCCCCTACGAGCAGTACTTC
>TRBJ2-2|-|TRBV15|-
CATSRGQYTGELFF
TGTGCCACCAGCAGAGGACAGTACACCGGGGAGCTGTTTTTT
>TRBJ2-1|TRBD2|TRBV19|-
CASTRTSVLGEQFF
TGTGCCAGTACGCGGACTAGCGTCCTGGGGGAGCAGTTCTTC
>TRBJ2-3|TRBD1|TRBV5-4|few
CASSNRGERDTQYF
TGTGCCAGCAGCAACAGGGGTGAAAGAGATACGCAGTATTTT
>TRBJ2-1|-|TRBV6-6|-
CASRRSELAYNEQFF
TGCGCCAGCAGAAGGAGTGAGCTCGCCTACAATGAGCAGTTCTTC
>TRBJ2-2|-|TRBV5-1|-
CASSLESTTGELFF
TGCGCCAGCAGCTTGGAGTCTACCACCGGGGAGCTGTTTTTT
>TRBJ1-5|-|TRBV4-2|once
CASSQDGGGLNQPQHF
TGTGCCAGCAGCCAAGATGGGGGGGGACTCAATCAGCCCCAGCATTTT
>TRBJ2-7|TRBD1|TRBV29-1|-
CSAGQGGSEQYF
TGCAGCGCTGGACAGGGAGGTAGCGAGCAGTACTTC
>TRBJ2-7|TRBD1|TRBV27|-
CASSFLTPWDRSYEQYF
TGTGCCAGCAGTTTCCTTACGCCGTGGGACAGGAGCTACGAGCAGTACTTC
>TRBJ2-7|-|TRBV27|-
CASSSEPAYEQYF
TGTGCCAGCAGTTCTGAACCAGCCTACGAGCAGTACTTC
>TRBJ1-1|TRBD1|TRBV28|-
CASTDRVEAFF
TGTGCCAGCACAGACAGGGTTGAAGCTTTCTTT
>TRBJ1-4|-|TRBV9|-
CASSQGGGGNEKLFF
TGTGCCAGCAGCCAAGGCGGGGGGGGTAATGAAAAACTGTTTTTT
>TRBJ2-6|-|TRBV5-1|once
CASSLGSGANGLTF
TGCGCCAGCAGCTTGGGCTCTGGGGCCAACGGCCTGACTTTC
>TRBJ1-6|TRBD1|TRBV2|-
CASNVNRGHSPLHF
TGTGCCAGCAACGTTAACAGGGGTCATTCACCCCTCCACTTT
>TRBJ2-1|-|TRBV6-1|-
CASNPLGHNEQFF
TGTGCCAGCAACCCACTAGGCCACAATGAGCAGTTCTTC
>TRBJ2-2|TRBD2|TRBV7-2|-
CASSLKSKREGNTGELFF
TGTGCCAGCAGCTTGAAGTCGAAGCGGGAGGGTAACACCGGGGAGCTGTTTTTT
>TRBJ2-3|-|TRBV7-9|-
CASSFFGSNPTDTQYF
TGTGCCAGCAGCTTTTTCGGGTCAAACCCAACAGATACGCAGTATTTT
>TRBJ2-1|TRBD1|TRBV30|-
CAWSGTGESPTLYNEQFF
TGTGCCTGGTCCGGGACAGGGGAATCCCCGACTCTATACAATGAGCAGTTCTTC
>TRBJ2-1|TRBD2|TRBV29-1|-
CSVSGSGRGFNEQFF
TGCAGCGTTTCCGGTAGCGGGAGGGGCTTCAATGAGCAGTTCTTC
>TRBJ1-4|-|TRBV19|-
CASSIGGAVNEKLFF
TGTGCCAGTAGTATTGGGGGCGCAGTTAATGAAAAACTGTTTTTT
>TRBJ2-7|-|TRBV28|-
CASRPSLSLYEQYF
TGTGCCTCCCGCCCGTCACTATCGCTATACGAGCAGTACTTC
>TRBJ2-7|-|TRBV28|-
CASSPRLGVSYSYEQYF
TGTGCCAGCAGCCCAAGGTTAGGGGTCAGCTACTCCTACGAGCAGTACTTC
>TRBJ2-3|TRBD2|TRBV5-6|-
CASSSRGDSGRHADTQYF
TGTGCCAGCAGCTCCCGAGGAGATAGCGGGAGGCACGCAGATACGCAGTATTTT
>TRBJ2-7|TRBD1|TRBV5-1|-
CASSLTGGAFLYEQYF
TGCGCCAGCAGCCTGACAGGGGGCGCTTTCCTATACGAGCAGTACTTC
>TRBJ2-2|TRBD2|TRBV7-8|-
CASSLARLAGENTGELFF
TGTGCCAGCAGCTTAGCTCGACTAGCGGGAGAGAACACCGGGGAGCTGTTTTTT
>TRBJ1-5|-|TRBV19|-
CASSHVRVSVNQPQHF
TGTGCCAGTAGTCATGTCAGGGTATCGGTCAATCAGCCCCAGCATTTT
>TRBJ2-5|TRBD1|TRBV6-6|-
CASRHFAGTVAETQYF
TGTGCCAGCAGGCACTTTGCCGGGACAGTGGCAGAGACCCAGTACTTC
>TRBJ1-2|TRBD1|TRBV25-1|-
CASSETGEYYGYTF
TGTGCCAGCAGTGAGACAGGGGAATACTATGGCTACACCTTC
>TRBJ2-3|TRBD2|TRBV2|few
CASSLTSGKRDTQYF
TGTGCCAGCAGTTTGACTAGCGGGAAACGAGATACGCAGTATTTT
>TRBJ1-5|-|TRBV18|-
CASSPGGGSQPQHF
TGTGCCAGCTCACCCGGAGGAGGGAGTCAGCCCCAGCATTTT
>TRBJ1-1|TRBD1|TRBV27|-
CASSSYRGEGAEAFF
TGTGCCAGCAGTTCTTACAGGGGGGAGGGCGCTGAAGCTTTCTTT
>TRBJ2-1|TRBD2|TRBV18|-
CASSAGVEQFF
TGTGCCAGCTCAGCGGGAGTTGAGCAGTTCTTC
>TRBJ2-2|-|TRBV12-5|-
CASGLSPGVSNTGELFF
TGTGCTAGTGGTTTGAGTCCGGGTGTCAGTAACACCGGGGAGCTGTTTTTT
>TRBJ2-1|-|TRBV28|-
CASRPSLANNEQFF
TGTGCCAGCAGACCCTCTTTAGCGAACAATGAGCAGTTCTTC
>TRBJ2-1|-|TRBV19|-
CASRVYSSYNEQFF
TGTGCCAGTAGGGTCTATAGCTCCTACAATGAGCAGTTCTTC
>TRBJ2-1|-|TRBV11-3|-
CASSLASAPYNEQFF
TGTGCCAGCAGCTTAGCAAGCGCCCCCTACAATGAGCAGTTCTTC
>TRBJ2-1|-|TRBV4-2|-
CASSQDRGGYNEQFF
TGTGCCAGCAGCCAAGATAGGGGGGGATACAATGAGCAGTTCTTC
>TRBJ2-7|TRBD1|TRBV19|few
CASSISTGWEQYF
TGTGCCAGTAGTATATCGACAGGGTGGGAGCAGTACTTC
>TRBJ2-1|TRBD2|TRBV4-3|-
CASSQEWTSSYNEQFF
TGCGCCAGCAGCCAAGAATGGACTAGCTCCTACAATGAGCAGTTCTTC
>TRBJ1-5|-|TRBV19|once
CASSGQLDQPQHF
TGTGCCAGTAGTGGACAGCTTGATCAGCCCCAGCATTTT
>TRBJ1-2|TRBD1|TRBV6-1|-
CGVTGGRSGYGYTF
TGTGGAGTGACAGGGGGCCGCAGTGGATATGGCTACACCTTC
>TRBJ2-6|-|TRBV7-6|-
CASSLVLSGANVLTF
TGTGCCAGCAGCTTAGTCCTCTCTGGGGCCAACGTCCTGACTTTC
>TRBJ2-3|-|TRBV10-2|-
CASSLGTSPSTDTQYF
TGCGCCAGCAGTCTGGGGACTTCACCGAGCACAGATACGCAGTATTTT
>TRBJ2-7|TRBD2|TRBV7-2|-
CASSSFRLAGGNEQYF
TGTGCCAGCAGCTCTTTCCGACTAGCGGGAGGTAACGAGCAGTACTTC
>TRBJ1-5|TRBD1|TRBV6-1|-
CASVNSRTGYQPQHF
TGTGCCAGCGTTAATTCCAGGACAGGGTATCAGCCCCAGCATTTT
>TRBJ2-1|TRBD2|TRBV9|-
CASSVGASGSHEQFF
TGTGCCAGCAGCGTAGGGGCTAGCGGGAGTCACGAGCAGTTCTTC